Presented here are 3 T cell receptor beta chains from one specimen sequenced in a study of identical twins. One entry per CDR3 protein results from TCRdb running MiXCR on the 5' RACE reads. The sample lists 1,800,000 or so distinct CDR3 sequences; less than 40% were seen once. Sequences were obtained from cord blood. These receptors all stem from a newborn girl in good health.

This chain uses TRBV25-1 with TRBJ2-5; D not resolved. CDR1 is MGHDK and CDR2 is SYGVNS in the germline V gene. The CDR3 covers 12 residues. Trimming removed 4 bases at V and 4 bases at J, with 7 bases between. The CDR3 region is CASSGNLETQYF. Written as DNA, the CDR3 is TGTGCCAGCAGTGGGAACCTAGAGACCCAGTACTTC.

V gene TRBV6-6 combines with J gene TRBJ1-5; D perhaps matches TRBD1 (6 bases). CDR3 size: 14 residues. Germline V CDR1 and CDR2: MNHNY, SVGAGI (reference sequence). Trimming left V 6 bases short and J 4 bases short, with 13 bases between. DNA of the CDR3: TGTGCCAGCAGAGCAGACAGGACTAATCAGCCCCAGCATTTT. Protein product: CASRADRTNQPQHF.

The V gene is TRBV28, the J gene TRBJ1-4, with unresolved D. The CDR3 loop spans 16 amino acids. V lost 2 bases to trimming and J lost 7 bases, with 17 bases between them. CDR1 and CDR2 (germline): MDHEN, SYDVKM. CDR3 residues: CASSLPRTVRAEKLFF. The DNA for the CDR3 is TGTGCCAGCAGTTTACCGCGGACCGTGAGAGCTGAAAAACTGTTTTTT.